These T cell receptor beta chains were read from a single sample in a study of CXCR3-negative and CXCR3-positive naive CD8 T cells. Following a re-call of the 5' RACE reads, TCRdb has one entry per CDR3 protein and lacks DNA. The repertoire shows 100,000 to 150,000 distinct CDR3 sequences; the top ten hold approximately 0.3%. The specimen sequenced was naive CXCR3- CD8+ T cells from blood. All receptors come from a human donor in good health. Some clones in this sample may be carry-over from other donors' samples. Both conserved end residues are part of each CDR3.

>TRBV20-1|TRBJ2-3
CSARPSGGGTDTQYF
>TRBV9|TRBJ2-7
CASSVADSGEQYF
>TRBV19|TRBJ1-1
CASISDVIGAPLTEAFF
>TRBV13|TRBJ2-1
CASSLDLFEQFF
>TRBV7-9|TRBJ1-4
CASSYGPATNEKLFF
>TRBV7-2|TRBJ2-3
CASSSSGRVGTDTQYF
>TRBV7-9|TRBJ1-5
CARPEVKNQPQHF
>TRBV30|TRBJ2-7
CAWSDPGTYEQYF
>TRBV7-9|TRBJ2-6
CASSAGDGSGANVLTF
>TRBV7-9|TRBJ1-2
CASSLADGTGGALTYGYTF
>TRBV7-7|TRBJ2-6
CASSLGRSSGANVLTF
>TRBV7-9|TRBJ2-7
CASTPPGLATEQYF
>TRBV12-3/TRBV12-4|TRBJ2-5
CASSFGPETQYF
>TRBV6-2/TRBV6-3|TRBJ2-3
CASGSLGGFTDTQYF
>TRBV19|TRBJ2-1
CASSQGGHNEQFF
>TRBV4-2|TRBJ2-2
CASSPGTSGTGELFF
>TRBV7-9|TRBJ1-1
CASSSVAQGSTEAFF